The clone carrying this T cell receptor (beta chain) was recorded only once. This entry comes from a study of blood T cell repertoires in COVID-19. Study background: Spain, Italy and the United States supplied samples that represented acute and convalescent COVID-19. From T cells, B-cell-depleted T cells, or PBMCs came the material, which was cDNA or gDNA.

Sequencing was performed with immunoSEQ multiplex PCR; in TCRdb, only in-frame clones are kept and a portion is missing. Among about 50,000 clones listed, about 88% were seen once. V lost 7 bases and J 0 bases, leaving 10 bases between the germline ends. CDR1 is KGHSY, CDR2 FQNENV, per germline. CDR3 length equals 13 residues. The chain links TRBV16 to TRBJ2-7; tentatively, D is TRBD1 (6 bases). Sequenced: peripheral blood. The sequence was obtained from a man aged 40-49 years with active COVID-19. In DNA form, the CDR3 reads TGTGCCAGCACCCCGGGACACTCCTACGAGCAGTACTTC. Translation: CASTPGHSYEQYF.